This TCR beta chain comes out of a study of blood T cell repertoires in COVID-19. Study-level information: Samples of COVID-19 (acute and convalescent) were obtained from the United States, Italy and Spain. T cells, B-cell-depleted T cells, or PBMCs supplied cDNA or gDNA.

This CDR3 is built from 14 residues. Germline V gene data show CDR1 as LGHNA and CDR2 as YSLEER. Here immunoSEQ multiplex PCR was the method, and the copy in TCRdb shows in-frame clones only, minus some. The repertoire includes approximately 120,000 clones, 85% of them detected once, and approximately 30% sits in the top ten. Only a few counts were recorded for this clone. The junction departs from germline at one end; a sequencing error may be responsible. This TCR was sampled from a woman aged 80 or older with acute or convalescent COVID-19. What was sequenced was peripheral blood. The chain recombines TRBV4-3 with TRBJ1-2; D gene unclear. The CDR3 nucleotides are TGCGCCAGCAACCAAGAGCCGGGAAACTATGGCTACACCTTC. This translates into CASNQEPGNYGYTF.